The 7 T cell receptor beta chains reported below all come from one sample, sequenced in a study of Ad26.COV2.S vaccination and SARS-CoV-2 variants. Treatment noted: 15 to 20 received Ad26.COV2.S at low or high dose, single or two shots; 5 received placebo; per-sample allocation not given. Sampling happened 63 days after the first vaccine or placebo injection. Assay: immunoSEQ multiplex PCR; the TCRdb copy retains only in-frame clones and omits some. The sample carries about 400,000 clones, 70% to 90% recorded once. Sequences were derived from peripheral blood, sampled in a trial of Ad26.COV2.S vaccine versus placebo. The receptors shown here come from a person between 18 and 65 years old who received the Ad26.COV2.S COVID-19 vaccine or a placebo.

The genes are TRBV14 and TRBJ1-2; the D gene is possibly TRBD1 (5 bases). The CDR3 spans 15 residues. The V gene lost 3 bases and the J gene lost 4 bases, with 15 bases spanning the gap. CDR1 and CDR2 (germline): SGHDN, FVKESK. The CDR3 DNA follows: TGTGCCAGCAGCCAGAATCGGGGCAACATCTATGGCTACACCTTC. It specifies CASSQNRGNIYGYTF.

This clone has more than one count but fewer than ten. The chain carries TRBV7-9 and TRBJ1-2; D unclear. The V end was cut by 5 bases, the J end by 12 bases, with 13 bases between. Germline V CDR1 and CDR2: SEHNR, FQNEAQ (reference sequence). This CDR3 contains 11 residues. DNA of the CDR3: TGTGCCAGCAGCGGTAGAACACGACACACCTTC. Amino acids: CASSGRTRHTF.

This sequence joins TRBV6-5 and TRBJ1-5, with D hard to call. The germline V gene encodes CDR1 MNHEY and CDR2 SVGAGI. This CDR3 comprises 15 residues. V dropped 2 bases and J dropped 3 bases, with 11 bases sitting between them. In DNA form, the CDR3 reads TGTGCCAGCAGTTACAAATCGGATACCAATCAGCCCCAGCATTTT. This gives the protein CASSYKSDTNQPQHF.

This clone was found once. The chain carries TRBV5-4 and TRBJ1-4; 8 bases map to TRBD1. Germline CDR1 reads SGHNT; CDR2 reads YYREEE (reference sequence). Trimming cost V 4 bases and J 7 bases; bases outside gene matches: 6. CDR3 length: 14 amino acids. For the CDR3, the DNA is TGTGCCAGCAGCACCAGGGGGCTTAGTGAAAAACTGTTTTTT. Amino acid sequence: CASSTRGLSEKLFF.

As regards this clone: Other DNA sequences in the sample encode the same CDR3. The CDR3: CSVRTGKNTGELFF. The CDR3 bases are TGCAGCGTCCGGACAGGGAAAAACACCGGGGAGCTGTTTTTT. V is TRBV29-1 and J is TRBJ2-2; 8 bases fit TRBD1. CDR1 and CDR2 (germline): SQVTM, ANQGSEA. Losses at the gene ends were 6 bases for V and 2 bases for J; bases not matched to a gene: 5. CDR3 size: 14 residues.

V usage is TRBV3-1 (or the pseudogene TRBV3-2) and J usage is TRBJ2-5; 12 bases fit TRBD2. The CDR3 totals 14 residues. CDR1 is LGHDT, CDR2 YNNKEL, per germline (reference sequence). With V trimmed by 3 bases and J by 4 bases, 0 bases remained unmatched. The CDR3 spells CASSQGLAGETQYF. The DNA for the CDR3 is TGTGCCAGCAGCCAGGGACTAGCGGGAGAGACCCAGTACTTC.

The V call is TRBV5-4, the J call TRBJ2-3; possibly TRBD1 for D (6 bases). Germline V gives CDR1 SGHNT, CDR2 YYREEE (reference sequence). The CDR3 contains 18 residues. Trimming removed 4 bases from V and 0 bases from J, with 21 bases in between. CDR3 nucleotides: TGTGCCAGCAGCCCGCCTAACAGGGAGATCCACAGCACAGATACGCAGTATTTT. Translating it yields CASSPPNREIHSTDTQYF.